What follows are 30 T cell receptor beta chains derived from one specimen sequenced in a study of regulatory and conventional T cells in RAG deficiency (dated by TCRdb to the late 2010s). Receptors were amplified or captured by the immunoSEQ multiplex PCR assay. Held by TCRdb, this immuneACCESS table contains in-frame sequences only and omits some clones. Under half of the omission traces to an unresolved V gene where checked; the cause of the rest is unknown. Counted in this sample were 34,000 or so clones; 70% to 90% of them appeared once. In total, the top ten clones hold roughly 15% of the sample. This same sample was also taken into another study, of regulatory T cells. As described in the second report: The multiplex PCR relied on 52 forward TRBV primers and 13 reverse TRBJ primers, and amplification bias was corrected through assay-based and computational methods.

Sequenced input: CD8+ T cells sorted from blood. Receptor source: a human donor in good health.

The chain has TRBV6-1 and TRBJ1-5; 8 bases are shared with TRBD1. Germline CDR1 MNHNS, CDR2 SASEGT. This CDR3 is 15 amino acids long. J was trimmed by 6 bases and V by 3 bases; bases with no gene match: 7. The CDR3 DNA is TGTGCCAGCAGTGAGAGACAGGGGAGGGGTCAGCCCCAGCATTTT. Protein sequence: CASSERQGRGQPQHF.

The CDR3 sequence: CASSDRGGAQPQHF. The CDR3, as DNA: TGTGCCAGCAGTGACAGGGGGGGGGCTCAGCCCCAGCATTTT. The J gene is TRBJ1-5, the V gene TRBV28; 9 nucleotides match TRBD1. Per germline, CDR1 MDHEN and CDR2 SYDVKM. This CDR3 region has 14 residues. V lost 5 bases and J lost 6; bases outside the gene matches: 5.

This sequence joins TRBV7-2 and TRBJ1-4; D is ambiguous. The CDR3 has 16 residues. The germline CDR1 and CDR2 sequences are SGHTA and FQGNSA. Trimming left V 1 base short and J 4 bases short, with 13 bases between. CDR3 coding DNA: TGTGCCAGCAGCTTAGGTTGGCAGGAAATTAATGAAAAACTGTTTTTT. Translation: CASSLGWQEINEKLFF.

The chain recombines TRBV10-3 with TRBJ1-4; D not resolved. The germline gives CDR1 ENHRY, CDR2 SYGVKD. The V gene lost 0 bases and the J gene lost 5 bases, with 7 bases spanning the gap. The CDR3 consists of 14 residues. The CDR3 region is CAISESIANEKLFF. The CDR3 nucleotides read TGTGCCATCAGTGAGTCGATTGCAAATGAAAAACTGTTTTTT.

This clone was seen only a few times. This chain links TRBV6-4 with TRBJ1-1; 10 nucleotides line up with TRBD1. Germline V lookup: CDR1 MRHNA, CDR2 SNTAGT. This CDR3 spans 15 amino acids. Trimming removed 6 bases from V and 5 bases from J; junction bases left unmatched: 9. The CDR3 is CASSGTGEGETEAFF. For the CDR3, the DNA is TGTGCCAGCAGCGGGACAGGGGAAGGGGAGACTGAAGCTTTCTTT.

The V and J genes are TRBV7-3 and TRBJ2-3; 9 nucleotides line up with TRBD2. Germline V lookup: CDR1 SGHTA, CDR2 FQGTGA. The CDR3 is made up of 15 amino acids. The J segment lost 1 base and the V segment lost 5 bases, leaving 4 bases of the junction unmatched. In DNA, the CDR3 is TGTGCCAGCAGCCGAGCGGGGGGCGGCACAGATACGCAGTATTTT. This gives the protein CASSRAGGGTDTQYF.

CDR3 protein: CASSFGQGDANQPQHF. In nucleotides, the CDR3 is TGTGCCAGCAGTTTCGGACAGGGGGACGCAAATCAGCCCCAGCATTTT. V gene TRBV27 combines with J gene TRBJ1-5; TRBD1 matches at 10 bases. The CDR3 runs to 16 residues. Trimming at V came to 3 bases and at J to 4 bases, leaving 6 bases not matched to a gene. Germline CDR1 reads MNHEY; CDR2 reads SMNVEV (reference sequence).

V gene TRBV2 combines with J gene TRBJ1-1; D possibly corresponds to TRBD1 (6 bases). The CDR3 has 15 residues. In germline, CDR1 is SNHLY, CDR2 FYNNEI. Trimming pared 2 bases from V and 2 bases from J, leaving 12 bases between. The CDR3 nucleotides read TGTGCCAGCAGTGAACGGATTGGGGGCAACACTGAAGCTTTCTTT. The encoded protein is CASSERIGGNTEAFF.

This chain uses TRBV7-8 with TRBJ2-6, with D perhaps TRBD1 (6 bases). Trimming removed 5 bases at V and 3 bases at J, with 20 bases between. Germline V CDR1 and CDR2: SGHVS, FQNEAQ. The CDR3 extends over 18 amino acids. CDR3 sequence (DNA): TGTGCCAGCAGCCAAAATGTTAACAGGGAAAGTGGGGCCAACGTCCTGACTTTC. Protein product: CASSQNVNRESGANVLTF. Using reference TRBV7-8 and TRBJ2-6 for the parts outside the CDR3, the full variable domain is GAGVSQSPRYKVAKRGQDVALRCDPISGHVSLFWYQQALGQGPEFLTYFQNEAQLDKSGLPSDRFFAERPEGSVSTLKIQRTQQEDSAVYLCASSQNVNRESGANVLTFGAGSRLTVL.

The chain combines TRBV19 with TRBJ1-3, with D unclear. The CDR3 totals 16 residues. Trimming took 5 bases from V and 0 from J, leaving 14 bases between them. Germline V gene sequence: CDR1 LNHDA, CDR2 SQIVND (reference sequence). The CDR3 bases are TGTGCCAGTAGTCCCAAACTGGCATCCTCTGGAAACACCATATATTTT. This codes for CASSPKLASSGNTIYF.

V and J are TRBV18 and TRBJ1-2; no definite D call. Germline CDR1 and CDR2: KGHSH and LQKENI. The CDR3 has 13 residues. Trimming shortened V by 3 bases and J by 6 bases, and 11 bases separated the two germline ends. CDR3 sequence (DNA): TGTGCCAGCTCACCCGAGAGGTTCGATGGCTACACCTTC. Translation: CASSPERFDGYTF. Full variable domain (rest looked up from reference TRBV18 and TRBJ1-2): NAGVMQNPRHLVRRRGQEARLRCSPMKGHSHVYWYRQLPEEGLKFMVYLQKENIIDESGMPKERFSAEFPKEGPSILRIQQVVRGDSAAYFCASSPERFDGYTFGSGTRLTVV.

In its sample, this clone was seen once. The gene calls are TRBV11-2 and TRBJ2-7, with 8 bases identical to TRBD2. The CDR3 runs 14 residues. Germline V gene sequence: CDR1 SGHAT, CDR2 FQNNGV. The V gene end was trimmed by 8 bases and the J gene end by 1 base; junction bases not matched to a gene: 7. CDR3 amino acids: CASGGLAKSYEQYF. CDR3 DNA: TGTGCCAGCGGCGGACTAGCCAAATCCTACGAGCAGTACTTC.

The DNA of the CDR3 is TGTGCCTGGACCGGGCAGGATGACACTGAAGCTTTCTTT. Protein: CAWTGQDDTEAFF. The gene calls are TRBV30 and TRBJ1-1; D remains unclear. V was shortened by 4 bases and J by 3 bases, with 12 bases between the two germline ends. This CDR3 has 13 residues. Looked up from germline, CDR1 is GTSNPN and CDR2 is SVGIG (reference sequence).

The rearrangement joins TRBV4-1 to TRBJ2-7, with 7 bases identical to TRBD2. With V trimmed by 0 bases and J by 2 bases, 10 bases remained unmatched. Germline V gene sequence: CDR1 MGHRA, CDR2 YSYEKL. The length of the CDR3 is 17 residues. This CDR3 is CASSQDQIGGGAYEQYF. In DNA form, the CDR3 reads TGCGCCAGCAGCCAAGATCAGATAGGCGGGGGTGCCTACGAGCAGTACTTC.

The CDR3 spells CASSQEIRWQKNTEAFF. The CDR3 nucleotides are TGTGCCAGCAGCCAAGAAATCCGGTGGCAGAAGAACACTGAAGCTTTCTTT. J is TRBJ1-1 and V is TRBV14; D uncertain. Trimming took 0 bases from V and 1 from J, leaving 15 bases between them. Germline values: CDR1 SGHDN, CDR2 FVKESK. CDR3 length equals 17 residues.

V is TRBV6-5 and J is TRBJ2-7; D gene ambiguous. Germline V gene lookup returns CDR1 MNHEY and CDR2 SVGAGI. V shed 8 bases and J shed 2 bases, with 7 bases lying between them. The CDR3 covers 11 residues. The CDR3 bases are TGTGCCAGCGGAAGCGCCTACGAGCAGTACTTC. Its translation: CASGSAYEQYF.

V usage is TRBV9 and J usage is TRBJ1-1; TRBD1 matches at 8 bases. This CDR3 has 17 amino acids. J gave up 4 bases and V 0 bases, and 11 bases lay outside the gene matches. Germline-derived CDR1 and CDR2 are SGDLS and YYNGEE. CDR3 sequence reads: CASSVDPLQGALTEAFF. CDR3 nucleotide sequence: TGTGCCAGCAGCGTAGACCCCCTTCAGGGGGCCCTCACTGAAGCTTTCTTT.

The chain employs TRBV7-6 and TRBJ2-7; D call uncertain. Germline V gene lookup returns CDR1 SGHVS and CDR2 FNYEAQ. CDR3 length: 14 residues. V was trimmed by 1 base and J by 0 bases, leaving 7 bases between them. CDR3 DNA sequence: TGTGCCAGCAGCTTAGACAGAGCCTCCTACGAGCAGTACTTC. Translation gives CASSLDRASYEQYF.

The rearrangement links TRBV30 to TRBJ2-3; tentatively, D is TRBD2 (6 bases). Between the trimmed V and J ends, which lost 4 bases and 0 bases, there was a span of 20 bases. In germline, CDR1 is GTSNPN, CDR2 SVGIG (reference sequence). The CDR3 is made up of 17 amino acids. CDR3 DNA: TGTGCCTGGACCTTAGCGGAAAGATATCTCAGCACAGATACGCAGTATTTT. It yields the protein CAWTLAERYLSTDTQYF.

The chain employs TRBV19 and TRBJ1-2, with no clear D. Germline CDR1 is LNHDA and CDR2 is SQIVND (reference sequence). This CDR3 comprises 12 residues. The V and J ends lost 3 bases and 8 bases respectively, with 10 bases between them. Here the CDR3 DNA reads TGTGCCAGTAGTATGGGCAGCATAGGCTACACCTTC. This gives the protein CASSMGSIGYTF.

As to this clone: Other nucleotide sequences from this sample produce the same CDR3. The rearrangement uses TRBV5-6 and TRBJ2-3; no firm D call. The germline gives CDR1 SGHDT, CDR2 YYEEEE. CDR3 length: 12 residues. The V end lost 0 bases, the J end lost 5 bases, and 4 bases lay between the germline ends. The CDR3 loop reads CASSLALDTQYF. In DNA form, the CDR3 reads TGTGCCAGCAGCTTGGCCCTAGATACGCAGTATTTT. Full variable domain (remainder filled in from reference TRBV5-6 and TRBJ2-3): DAGVTQSPTHLIKTRGQQVTLRCSPKSGHDTVSWYQQALGQGPQFIFQYYEEEERQRGNFPDRFSGHQFPNYSSELNVNALLLGDSALYLCASSLALDTQYFGPGTRLTVL.

The chain combines TRBV27 with TRBJ1-5; 8 bases match TRBD1. Trimming took 5 bases from V and 3 from J; bases not matched to a gene: 9. CDR3 length: 16 residues. Germline V gene sequence: CDR1 MNHEY, CDR2 SMNVEV (reference sequence). This CDR3 is CASSTTGGGINQPQHF. The DNA of the CDR3 is TGTGCCAGCAGTACAACAGGGGGGGGGATCAATCAGCCCCAGCATTTT.

This chain joins TRBV18 and TRBJ2-1; D may be TRBD1 or TRBD2 (6 bases each). The V end lost 8 bases, the J end lost 10 bases, and 15 bases lay between the germline ends. From germline, CDR1 is KGHSH and CDR2 LQKENI. This CDR3 comprises 12 residues. DNA of the CDR3: TGTGCCAGCCGACCGGGGGCGACAGAGCAGTTCTTC. Translation: CASRPGATEQFF.

This clone was detected once. V gene TRBV19 combines with J gene TRBJ2-1; a possible D gene is TRBD1 (6 bases). Trimming stripped 4 bases from V and 15 bases from J, with 22 bases between. The CDR3 contains 14 residues. The germline V gene has CDR1 LNHDA and CDR2 SQIVND (reference sequence). The CDR3 region has the DNA TGTGCCAGTAGTAACCCCACCCAGTCAGGGGAACGGTTCTTC. Translated, it gives CASSNPTQSGERFF.

A note on this clone: An end of the junction differs from the germline gene, which may be a read error. This chain uses TRBV4-1 with TRBJ1-2; D remains unclear. This CDR3 has 13 amino acids. CDR1 and CDR2 from the germline V gene are MGHRA and YSYEKL. The CDR3 DNA sequence: TGCGCCAGCAGTCAAGACGGGAACTATGGCTACACCTTC. Translated: CASSQDGNYGYTF.

The gene calls are TRBV7-9 and TRBJ1-1, with D possibly TRBD1 on 5 matching bases. V was shortened by 5 bases and J by 3 bases, with 16 bases between the two germline ends. Germline CDR1 is SEHNR and CDR2 is FQNEAQ (reference sequence). The CDR3 sequence is 15 residues long. This CDR3 reads CASSPSRVVDTEAFF. The CDR3 DNA reads TGTGCCAGCAGCCCAAGCAGGGTAGTTGACACTGAAGCTTTCTTT.

The rearrangement links TRBV19 to TRBJ2-2; D call uncertain. V lost 2 bases, J lost 5 bases, and 6 bases lay in between. CDR1 is LNHDA, CDR2 SQIVND, per germline (reference sequence). The CDR3 is 13 amino acids. CDR3 sequence (DNA): TGTGCCAGTAGTATACGTCTTACCGGGGAGCTGTTTTTT. This codes for CASSIRLTGELFF.

This chain joins TRBV11-2 and TRBJ1-2; D remains unclear. Germline CDR1 and CDR2: SGHAT and FQNNGV. The CDR3 is 13 amino acids. V shed 4 bases and J shed 2 bases, with 8 bases lying between them. The CDR3 DNA reads TGTGCCAGCAGCTCTCTTTCCAACTATGGCTACACCTTC. Its protein is CASSSLSNYGYTF. Using reference TRBV11-2 and TRBJ1-2 for the parts outside the CDR3, the full variable domain is EAGVAQSPRYKIIEKRQSVAFWCNPISGHATLYWYQQILGQGPKLLIQFQNNGVVDDSQLPKDRFSAERLKGVDSTLKIQPAKLEDSAVYLCASSSLSNYGYTFGSGTRLTVV.

V and J are TRBV19 and TRBJ2-3; maybe TRBD2 (6 bases). The V end was cut by 3 bases, the J end by 0 bases, with 22 bases between. The CDR3 extends over 19 amino acids. Germline V CDR1 and CDR2: LNHDA, SQIVND (reference sequence). The CDR3 coding sequence is TGTGCCAGTAGTATTCGAATTTCCCGCGGGACCGATAGCACAGATACGCAGTATTTT. Translating gives CASSIRISRGTDSTDTQYF.

This chain links TRBV11-2 with TRBJ2-2; 7 bases are shared with TRBD1. Germline V gene sequence: CDR1 SGHAT, CDR2 FQNNGV. V shed 8 bases and J 0 bases; nucleotides not matched to a gene: 9. The CDR3 runs 16 residues. Here the CDR3 reads CASQFTGASNTGELFF. As DNA, the CDR3 is TGTGCCAGCCAATTTACAGGGGCCTCGAACACCGGGGAGCTGTTTTTT.